One and the same sample provided the 32 T cell receptor beta chains below, sequenced in a study of CD8+ T cells in alopecia areata. Stated treatment: oral pan-JAK inhibitor, 5-10 mg twice daily. TCR sequencing used cDNA made by reverse transcription of extracted RNA. TCRdb's table, derived via immunoSEQ multiplex PCR, lists solely in-frame clones and lacks some. The sample shows around 190,000 clones, about three fifths of them seen only once. The specimen was CD4+ T cells sorted from blood, collected at week 24, from a patient treated with tofacitinib. The receptors here all came from a human donor with alopecia areata.

V is TRBV25-1 and J is TRBJ2-1; D may match TRBD1 or TRBD2 (5 bases each). V was shortened by 0 bases and J by 8 bases, with 8 bases between the two germline ends. This CDR3 contains 13 residues. Per the germline V gene, CDR1 is MGHDK and CDR2 is SYGVNS. CDR3 nucleotides: TGTGCCAGCAGTGAATACGGGGCAGATGAGCAGTTCTTC. This sequence encodes CASSEYGADEQFF.

V is TRBV2 and J is TRBJ1-6; D is possibly TRBD1 (5 bases). The CDR3 consists of 13 residues. The V end was cut by 6 bases, the J end by 7 bases, with 10 bases between. Looked up from germline, CDR1 is SNHLY and CDR2 is FYNNEI. As DNA, the CDR3 is TGTGCCAGCAGAAGGGACCTAAATTCACCCCTCCACTTT. Translation gives CASRRDLNSPLHF.

In its sample, this clone was seen many times. The chain has TRBV10-2 and TRBJ2-1, with D perhaps matching TRBD1 (6 bases). Trimming took off 5 bases at V and 0 bases at J, with 11 bases between the two ends. This CDR3 is built from 15 residues. From germline, CDR1 is WSHSY and CDR2 SAAADI. The CDR3 DNA reads TGCGCCAGCAGTTACAGGGTTAGCTCCTACAATGAGCAGTTCTTC. As protein: CASSYRVSSYNEQFF.

The chain is built from TRBV2 and TRBJ1-2; the D gene is possibly TRBD1 (5 bases). The CDR3 runs to 14 residues. CDR1 SNHLY and CDR2 FYNNEI come from the germline V gene. V lost 8 bases and J 4 bases, leaving 17 bases between the germline ends. CDR3 sequence: CASPRPGSGYGYTF. The CDR3 coding sequence is TGTGCCAGCCCCCGTCCAGGGTCAGGCTATGGCTACACCTTC.

The chain combines TRBV12-5 with TRBJ1-1; D gene uncertain. V gave up 5 bases and J gave up 8 bases, with 12 bases separating them. Germline assignment: CDR1 LGHNT and CDR2 FRNRAP. The CDR3 runs 12 residues. The chain's CDR3 is CASGLEDIEAFF. CDR3 bases: TGTGCTAGTGGTCTAGAAGATATAGAAGCTTTCTTT.

This clone has a handful of counts. This chain uses TRBV4-3 with TRBJ2-1; 10 bases line up with TRBD1. Germline CDR1 reads LGHNA; CDR2 reads YSLEER. V lost 0 bases and J lost 8; bases outside the gene matches: 10. The CDR3 has 17 amino acids. The DNA for the CDR3 is TGCGCCAGCAGCCAAGAAGTGGAGGGACAGGGGAGCCATGAGCAGTTCTTC. Translation gives CASSQEVEGQGSHEQFF.

V usage is TRBV7-2 and J usage is TRBJ1-2, with TRBD1 as a possible D gene (5 bases). Between the trimmed V and J ends, which lost 3 bases and 4 bases, there was a span of 18 bases. The CDR3 is 16 amino acids. Per the germline V gene, CDR1 is SGHTA and CDR2 is FQGNSA. CDR3 coding DNA: TGTGCCAGCAGCTTGGCGAAGTACAGGACAACCTATGGCTACACCTTC. Encoded protein: CASSLAKYRTTYGYTF.

Comment on this clone: This sample includes further DNA sequences coding for the same CDR3. The chain employs TRBV27 and TRBJ1-5, with unresolved D. Germline V lookup: CDR1 MNHEY, CDR2 SMNVEV (reference sequence). V gave up 6 bases and J gave up 0 bases, with 9 bases separating them. The CDR3 sequence is 14 residues long. The chain's CDR3 is CASSPINSNQPQHF. In DNA form, the CDR3 reads TGTGCCAGCAGCCCTATAAATAGCAATCAGCCCCAGCATTTT.

The rearrangement links TRBV7-6 to TRBJ2-1; tentative D call: TRBD1 (6 bases). This CDR3 comprises 11 residues. CDR1 and CDR2 (germline): SGHVS, FNYEAQ. V was pared by 9 bases and J by 8 bases, with 11 bases between. The CDR3 loop reads CASSQGYEQFF. The CDR3 DNA is TGTGCCAGTTCACAGGGCTATGAGCAGTTCTTC.

This chain links TRBV29-1 with TRBJ2-4, with D perhaps given as TRBD1 or TRBD2 (5 bases each). The germline V gene has CDR1 SQVTM and CDR2 ANQGSEA. The V and J ends lost 5 bases and 6 bases respectively, with 23 bases between them. CDR3 length: 16 residues. Written as DNA, the CDR3 is TGCAGCGTTCTTCGAGGGGCAGGGAATGATGGAAACATTCAGTACTTC. Translated, it gives CSVLRGAGNDGNIQYF.

The V gene is TRBV30, the J gene TRBJ2-5; 11 bases are a match to TRBD2. The V gene's germline CDR1 is GTSNPN and CDR2 SVGIG (reference sequence). Trimming removed 8 bases from V and 1 base from J; junction bases left unmatched: 6. The CDR3 has 14 residues. This CDR3 reads CAARGLAAQETQYF. The DNA of the CDR3 is TGTGCCGCCCGGGGACTAGCGGCCCAAGAGACCCAGTACTTC. Drawing the rest from reference TRBV30 and TRBJ2-5, the complete variable domain is SQTIHQWPATLVQPVGSPLSLECTVEGTSNPNLYWYRQAAGRGLQLLFYSVGIGQISSEVPQNLSASRPQDRQFILSSKKLLLSDSGFYLCAARGLAAQETQYFGPGTRLLVL.

The chain links TRBV9 to TRBJ2-3; D is possibly TRBD2 (7 bases). The V and J ends lost 1 base and 2 bases respectively, with 14 bases between them. This CDR3 comprises 16 residues. Germline V gives CDR1 SGDLS, CDR2 YYNGEE. In DNA form, the CDR3 reads TGTGCCAGCAGCGTATGGGAGGGGGGCAACACAGATACGCAGTATTTT. It codes for CASSVWEGGNTDTQYF.

Only one count was recorded for this clone. The rearrangement links TRBV5-4 to TRBJ2-2, with TRBD1 identical over 7 bases. Germline CDR1 is SGHNT and CDR2 is YYREEE (reference sequence). The V and J ends lost 3 bases and 3 bases, in that order; junction bases with no gene match: 2. CDR3 length: 14 amino acids. The CDR3 spells CASSSGQHTGELFF. CDR3 nucleotide sequence: TGTGCCAGCAGCTCGGGACAGCACACCGGGGAGCTGTTTTTT.

Only a few counts were recorded for this clone. The chain recombines TRBV7-2 with TRBJ1-6; D is uncertain. Trimming pared 5 bases from V and 7 bases from J, leaving 6 bases between. Germline V gene data show CDR1 as SGHTA and CDR2 as FQGNSA. This CDR3 comprises 12 residues. This CDR3 reads CASSPFNSPLHF. The CDR3 nucleotides are TGTGCCAGCAGCCCGTTCAATTCACCCCTCCACTTT.

The chain joins TRBV7-2 to TRBJ2-5; D is possibly TRBD1 or TRBD2 (5 bases each). This CDR3 is built from 15 residues. Germline-derived CDR1 and CDR2 are SGHTA and FQGNSA. Trimming left V 2 bases short and J 6 bases short, with 16 bases between. Here the CDR3 DNA reads TGTGCCAGCAGCTTACCCAGTGGGGGTAGGAAGACCCAGTACTTC. It yields the protein CASSLPSGGRKTQYF.

This clone has just a few counts. The chain employs TRBV25-1 and TRBJ1-6; D unclear. Germline V CDR1 and CDR2: MGHDK, SYGVNS. This CDR3 region has 15 residues. The V and J ends lost 5 bases and 10 bases respectively, with 18 bases between them. For the CDR3, the DNA is TGTGCCAGCAGTACAAAGGCCCGCCTTGGGTCACCCCTCCACTTT. It encodes CASSTKARLGSPLHF. The whole variable domain, remainder taken from reference TRBV25-1 and TRBJ1-6, is EADIYQTPRYLVIGTGKKITLECSQTMGHDKMYWYQQDPGMELHLIHYSYGVNSTEKGDLSSESTVSRIRTEHFPLTLESARPSHTSQYLCASSTKARLGSPLHFGNGTRLTVT.

This clone was picked up a small number of times. The chain is built from TRBV7-6 and TRBJ2-7, with 10 bases that match TRBD1. Germline CDR1 reads SGHVS; CDR2 reads FNYEAQ. This CDR3 contains 13 residues. The V segment lost 5 bases and the J segment 7 bases; nucleotides outside the gene matches: 5. The CDR3 DNA is TGTGCCAGCAGCCGGGACAGGGGAGGGGAGCAGTACTTC. Translated: CASSRDRGGEQYF.

The chain couples TRBV9 to TRBJ2-7, with TRBD1 matching over 8 bases. The J segment lost 1 base and the V segment lost 4 bases, leaving 7 bases of the junction unmatched. Germline V gene data show CDR1 as SGDLS and CDR2 as YYNGEE. The CDR3 runs to 15 residues. CDR3 protein: CASSPFQGASYEQYF. Written as DNA, the CDR3 is TGTGCCAGCAGCCCCTTCCAGGGGGCGTCCTACGAGCAGTACTTC.

The chain is built from TRBV11-3 and TRBJ1-1; D gene ambiguous. The CDR3 consists of 12 residues. Trimming shortened V by 6 bases and J by 0 bases, and 5 bases separated the two germline ends. CDR1 SGHNT and CDR2 YENEEA come from the germline V gene. CDR3 sequence reads: CASRQVNTEAFF. In nucleotides, the CDR3 is TGTGCCAGCAGGCAGGTGAACACTGAAGCTTTCTTT.

J is TRBJ1-5 and V is TRBV2; 7 nucleotides agree with TRBD1. Germline V gene lookup returns CDR1 SNHLY and CDR2 FYNNEI. With V trimmed by 2 bases and J by 0 bases, 4 bases remained unmatched. This CDR3 has 16 amino acids. The CDR3 sequence is CASSEWTGGSNQPQHF. CDR3 sequence (DNA): TGTGCCAGCAGTGAATGGACAGGAGGTAGCAATCAGCCCCAGCATTTT.

The chain links TRBV29-1 to TRBJ1-4; 7 bases line up with TRBD1. This CDR3 contains 14 residues. V trimming: 4 bases; J trimming: 4 bases; junction bases outside the gene matches: 6. Germline CDR1 SQVTM, CDR2 ANQGSEA. CDR3 nucleotides: TGCAGCGTTGTCCTCGGGACAGTTAATGAAAAACTGTTTTTT. The encoded protein is CSVVLGTVNEKLFF. Complete variable domain (other parts from reference TRBV29-1 and TRBJ1-4): SAVISQKPSRDICQRGTSLTIQCQVDSQVTMMFWYRQQPGQSLTLIATANQGSEATYESGFVIDKFPISRPNLTFSTLTVSNMSPEDSSIYLCSVVLGTVNEKLFFGSGTQLSVL.

The V gene is TRBV2, the J gene TRBJ1-6, with 10 bases lining up with TRBD1. CDR3 length: 13 residues. Germline V gene lookup returns CDR1 SNHLY and CDR2 FYNNEI. Germline trimming cut 7 bases from V and 10 bases from J; bases unmatched to any gene: 4. DNA for the CDR3: TGTGCCAGCATGGACAGGGGGGAATCACCCCTCCACTTT. Encoded protein: CASMDRGESPLHF.

A few counts support this clone. This rearrangement joins TRBV30 to TRBJ1-1; 12 bases agree with TRBD1. Germline assignment: CDR1 GTSNPN and CDR2 SVGIG (reference sequence). The ends lost 3 bases at V and 10 bases at J; junction bases unmatched: 9. The CDR3 loop spans 14 amino acids. The CDR3 protein is CAWRPRDRGLVAFF. The CDR3 nucleotides are TGTGCCTGGAGGCCTCGGGACAGGGGGCTTGTAGCTTTCTTT.

The chain couples TRBV5-6 to TRBJ2-5; D may match TRBD1 or TRBD2 (5 bases each). The CDR3 is 17 residues long. With 0 bases removed from V and 5 bases from J, the gap between germline ends came to 20 bases. The germline CDR1 and CDR2 sequences are SGHDT and YYEEEE. The CDR3 DNA is TGTGCCAGCAGCTTGGGACACGCCCGTAGTTGGGGGGAGACCCAGTACTTC. This codes for CASSLGHARSWGETQYF.

This clone came up a few times. CDR3 DNA sequence: TGTGCCAGCAGCTACCAGACAGGTTCTCCCGAAAAACTGTTTTTT. Its translation: CASSYQTGSPEKLFF. The chain links TRBV7-2 to TRBJ1-4; a weak D match, TRBD1 (6 bases). Germline CDR1 is SGHTA and CDR2 is FQGNSA. Trimming cost V 4 bases and J 8 bases, with 17 bases left between them. The CDR3 is 15 amino acids.

The V call is TRBV29-1, the J call TRBJ1-5; D is ambiguous. The CDR3 has 11 residues. Germline CDR1 SQVTM, CDR2 ANQGSEA. Trimming shortened V by 0 bases and J by 12 bases, and 9 bases separated the two germline ends. CDR3 loop: CSVEDSGLQHF. As DNA, the CDR3 is TGCAGCGTTGAAGATAGTGGACTCCAGCATTTT.

The table lists this clone with a few counts. The V gene is TRBV6-1, the J gene TRBJ1-1, with 7 bases that match TRBD1. Per germline, CDR1 MNHNS and CDR2 SASEGT. The CDR3 loop spans 13 amino acids. Trimming removed 6 bases from V and 4 bases from J; junction bases left unmatched: 5. The CDR3, as DNA: TGTGCCAGCAGAACAGGGGTGGCCACTGAAGCTTTCTTT. Translating gives CASRTGVATEAFF.

The chain links TRBV29-1 to TRBJ2-5; D is possibly TRBD2 (5 bases). CDR1 SQVTM and CDR2 ANQGSEA come from the germline V gene. CDR3 size: 12 residues. V gave up 3 bases and J gave up 5 bases, with 10 bases separating them. The CDR3 nucleotides read TGCAGCGTTGATCCCCTAGCCGAGACCCAGTACTTC. Protein product: CSVDPLAETQYF.

A few counts support this clone. The V and J genes are TRBV7-9 and TRBJ2-7; D remains unclear. CDR1 and CDR2 from the germline V gene are SEHNR and FQNEAQ (reference sequence). Deletions cut 3 bases from V and 3 bases from J, with 6 bases between. The CDR3 loop spans 12 amino acids. The CDR3 DNA reads TGTGCCAGCAGCTTCACGGGCTACGAGCAGTACTTC. Protein product: CASSFTGYEQYF.

The rearrangement links TRBV11-2 to TRBJ1-6; 7 nucleotides align to TRBD1. The CDR3 has 16 residues. The ends lost 1 base at V and 10 bases at J; junction bases unmatched: 10. The V gene's germline CDR1 is SGHAT and CDR2 FQNNGV. CDR3 sequence: CASSLGVRQGDSPLHF. CDR3 DNA sequence: TGTGCCAGCAGCTTAGGGGTCAGACAGGGTGACTCACCCCTCCACTTT. Complete variable domain (other parts from reference TRBV11-2 and TRBJ1-6): EAGVAQSPRYKIIEKRQSVAFWCNPISGHATLYWYQQILGQGPKLLIQFQNNGVVDDSQLPKDRFSAERLKGVDSTLKIQPAKLEDSAVYLCASSLGVRQGDSPLHFGNGTRLTVT.

The chain links TRBV2 to TRBJ2-6; weak D call: TRBD1 (6 bases). The germline gives CDR1 SNHLY, CDR2 FYNNEI. The CDR3 totals 17 residues. V lost 5 bases, J lost 4 bases, and 18 bases lay in between. The CDR3 sequence is CASSKDRPVGGANVLTF. CDR3 DNA: TGTGCCAGCAGTAAGGACAGACCCGTTGGAGGGGCCAACGTCCTGACTTTC.

The chain recombines TRBV30 with TRBJ2-3; D not certain. Per germline, CDR1 GTSNPN and CDR2 SVGIG (reference sequence). Between the trimmed V and J ends, which lost 0 bases and 2 bases, there was a span of 12 bases. The CDR3 is made up of 15 amino acids. CDR3 amino acids: CAWSVLLGSTDTQYF. CDR3 nucleotide sequence: TGTGCCTGGAGTGTACTGCTGGGGTCCACAGATACGCAGTATTTT. Based on the CDR3 plus reference TRBV30 and TRBJ2-3, the full variable domain is SQTIHQWPATLVQPVGSPLSLECTVEGTSNPNLYWYRQAAGRGLQLLFYSVGIGQISSEVPQNLSASRPQDRQFILSSKKLLLSDSGFYLCAWSVLLGSTDTQYFGPGTRLTVL.